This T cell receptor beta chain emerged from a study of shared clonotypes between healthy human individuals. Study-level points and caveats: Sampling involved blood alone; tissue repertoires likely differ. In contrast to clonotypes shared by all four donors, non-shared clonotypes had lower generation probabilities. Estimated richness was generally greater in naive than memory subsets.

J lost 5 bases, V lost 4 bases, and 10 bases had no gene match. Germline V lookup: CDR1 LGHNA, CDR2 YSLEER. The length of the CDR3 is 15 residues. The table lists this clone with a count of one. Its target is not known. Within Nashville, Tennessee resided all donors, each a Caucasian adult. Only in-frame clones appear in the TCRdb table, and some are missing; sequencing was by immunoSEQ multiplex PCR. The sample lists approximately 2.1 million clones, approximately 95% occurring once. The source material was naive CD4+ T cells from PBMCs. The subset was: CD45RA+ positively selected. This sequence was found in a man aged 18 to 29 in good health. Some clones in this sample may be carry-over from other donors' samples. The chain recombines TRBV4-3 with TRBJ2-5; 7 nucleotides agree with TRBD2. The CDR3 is CASSRRAGVRETQYF. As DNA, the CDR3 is TGCGCCAGCAGCCGTCGTGCGGGAGTTCGGGAGACCCAGTACTTC.